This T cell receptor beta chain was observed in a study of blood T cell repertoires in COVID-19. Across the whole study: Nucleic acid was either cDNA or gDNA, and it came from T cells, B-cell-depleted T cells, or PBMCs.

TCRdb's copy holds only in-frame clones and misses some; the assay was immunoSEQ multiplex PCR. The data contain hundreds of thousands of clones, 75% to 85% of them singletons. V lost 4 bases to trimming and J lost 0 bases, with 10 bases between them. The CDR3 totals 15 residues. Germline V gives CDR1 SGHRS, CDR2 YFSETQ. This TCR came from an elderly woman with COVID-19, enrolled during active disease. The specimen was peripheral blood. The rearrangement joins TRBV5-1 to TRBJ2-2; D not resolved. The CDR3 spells CASSPLASNTGELFF. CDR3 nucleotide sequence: TGCGCCAGCAGCCCCTTAGCCTCGAACACCGGGGAGCTGTTTTTT.